The present TCR beta chain was sequenced within a study of neurological immune-mediated disorders. Study-level findings and limits: CDR3 amino acid sequences found in expanded clones were never shared across subjects, suggesting private repertoires in all groups.

In this sample, this clonotype turned up many times. No antigen is known for it. The germline CDR1 and CDR2 sequences are MGHRA and YSYEKL. This CDR3 contains 21 residues. The junction had 20 bases not matched to a gene; V was cut back by 4 bases and J by 1 base. It was by 5'RACE with 10-nucleotide random UMIs that the cDNA was made. TCRdb ran MiXCR on the 5' RACE reads and lists one entry per CDR3 protein. This table has around 94,000 distinct CDR3 sequences, 3.5% to 4% appearing once. The clonotype was recovered from a woman under 30 with multiple sclerosis. The chain joins TRBV4-1 to TRBJ2-3, with TRBD2 matching 10 bases. Sample: PBMCs. CDR3 in DNA: TGCGCCAGCAGCCCCTCCGGGTCGGTAGCGGGGGGATCCCATCGCACAGATACGCAGTATTTT. This gives the protein CASSPSGSVAGGSHRTDTQYF.